One sample yielded the 20 T cell receptor beta chains listed below, sequenced in a study of T cell repertoires in cytomegalovirus infection. Each CDR3 protein gets one entry after TCRdb re-called the reads with MiXCR. The table has around 750,000 distinct CDR3 sequences, 32% seen once; the top ten hold around 12%. These receptors lack a known antigen. The sequences come from cultured CD8+ T cells from PBMCs, collected from culture after CMV antigen stimulation. These receptor sequences come from a human donor in good health (CMV status not recorded). Some clones in this sample may be carry-over from other donors' samples.

The chain employs TRBV7-9 and TRBJ1-1; perhaps TRBD1 as D (5 bases). Germline CDR1 SEHNR, CDR2 FQNEAQ (reference sequence). The CDR3 length is 12 residues. V lost 4 bases to trimming and J lost 6 bases, with 9 bases between them. CDR3: CASSSGMPEAFF. The DNA of the CDR3 is TGTGCCAGCAGCTCAGGGATGCCTGAAGCTTTCTTT.

This clonotype was counted only a few times. V gene TRBV5-1 combines with J gene TRBJ1-6; maybe TRBD1 (5 bases). In germline, CDR1 is SGHRS, CDR2 YFSETQ. Trimming stripped 6 bases from V and 7 bases from J, with 14 bases between. The CDR3 has 14 residues. DNA for the CDR3: TGCGCCAGCACGTCCGGGACGGAGAATTCACCCCTCCACTTT. Its protein product is CASTSGTENSPLHF.

J is TRBJ1-2 and V is TRBV7-6; D might be TRBD1 (5 bases). This CDR3 region has 15 residues. Germline CDR1 and CDR2: SGHVS and FNYEAQ. Trimming removed 3 bases from V and 8 bases from J, with 19 bases in between. The CDR3 loop reads CASSLRLGDLGGYTF. The CDR3 DNA follows: TGTGCCAGCAGCTTGAGGTTAGGGGATCTCGGCGGCTACACCTTC.

This clonotype was found a few times. This chain uses TRBV18 with TRBJ2-4, with 9 bases identical to TRBD1. V lost 6 bases, J lost 2 bases, and 8 bases stayed unmatched. Germline CDR1 KGHSH, CDR2 LQKENI. The CDR3 is 16 residues long. The chain's CDR3 is CASSPDRGGPKNIQYF. In DNA form, the CDR3 reads TGTGCCAGCTCGCCGGACAGGGGAGGGCCCAAAAACATTCAGTACTTC.

Comment on this clonotype: One end of the junction varies from germline; a read error may be responsible. This rearrangement joins TRBV9 to TRBJ1-5, with D uncertain. Germline loops: CDR1 SGDLS, CDR2 YYNGEE. This CDR3 is 15 amino acids long. CDR3 loop: CASSLNPGPNQPQHF. Written as DNA, the CDR3 is TGTGCCAGCAGCCTAAATCCAGGACCCAATCAGCCCCAACATTTT.

The rearrangement uses TRBV5-5 and TRBJ1-5, with TRBD1 as a possible D gene (5 bases). Trimming took off 8 bases at V and 0 bases at J, with 15 bases between the two ends. CDR1 SGHKS and CDR2 YYEKEE come from the germline V gene (reference sequence). CDR3 length: 15 amino acids. The CDR3 is CASSSGTYSNQPQHF. In DNA form, the CDR3 reads TGTGCCAGTAGTTCCGGGACGTATAGCAATCAGCCCCAGCATTTT. The full variable domain, completed using reference TRBV5-5 and TRBJ1-5, is DAGVTQSPTHLIKTRGQQVTLRCSPISGHKSVSWYQQVLGQGPQFIFQYYEKEERGRGNFPDRFSARQFPNYSSELNVNALLLGDSALYLCASSSGTYSNQPQHFGDGTRLSIL.

The rearrangement joins TRBV20-1 to TRBJ2-2; 8 bases are shared with TRBD1. The CDR3 consists of 15 residues. Germline V gene lookup returns CDR1 DFQATT and CDR2 SNEGSKA (reference sequence). The trim removed 0 bases at V and 1 base at J, leaving 1 base unmatched. The CDR3 DNA is TGCAGTGCTAGAGATGACAGGGGGAACACCGGGGAGCTGTTTTTT. Translation gives CSARDDRGNTGELFF.

The chain employs TRBV7-9 and TRBJ2-7; possible D gene TRBD2, 5 bases. This CDR3 comprises 13 residues. Per germline, CDR1 SEHNR and CDR2 FQNEAQ (reference sequence). The V gene lost 6 bases and the J gene lost 3 bases, with 12 bases spanning the gap. The chain's CDR3 is CASRGGRHYEQYF. The CDR3 nucleotides read TGTGCCAGCAGAGGAGGCAGACACTACGAGCAGTACTTC.

This clonotype was counted once. The V and J genes are TRBV6-8 and TRBJ2-5, with unresolved D. The V end lost 6 bases, the J end lost 5 bases, and 7 bases lay between the germline ends. Germline values: CDR1 MNHGY, CDR2 SAAAGT. CDR3 size: 11 residues. CDR3 bases: TGTGCCAGCAGAGTCCTGGAGACCCAGTACTTC. It is translated as CASRVLETQYF.

This clonotype occurred a few times. CDR3 residues: CASSLGDRGEAFF. The CDR3 DNA sequence: TGTGCCAGCAGCTTAGGGGACAGGGGTGAAGCTTTCTTT. The chain has TRBV7-9 and TRBJ1-1; TRBD1 agrees at 10 bases. After removal of 1 base from V and 7 bases from J, the junction contained 0 bases not matched to a gene. The CDR3 has 13 amino acids. Germline lookup yields CDR1 SEHNR and CDR2 FQNEAQ (reference sequence). The whole variable domain, filled in from reference TRBV7-9 and TRBJ1-1, reads DTGVSQNPRHKITKRGQNVTFRCDPISEHNRLYWYRQTLGQGPEFLTYFQNEAQLEKSRLLSDRFSAERPKGSFSTLEIQRTEQGDSAMYLCASSLGDRGEAFFGQGTRLTVV.

The rearrangement links TRBV7-6 to TRBJ2-2, with 8 bases matching TRBD1. The germline V gene encodes CDR1 SGHVS and CDR2 FNYEAQ. With 4 bases clipped from V and 0 bases from J, the junction kept 7 bases outside the gene matches. This CDR3 contains 17 residues. The CDR3 DNA reads TGTGCCAGCAGCTCGATCCGGGACAGGACGAACACCGGGGAGCTGTTTTTT. Translated, it gives CASSSIRDRTNTGELFF.

The sample holds a few counts of this clonotype. The chain joins TRBV4-1 to TRBJ1-2; D remains unclear. The CDR3 extends over 15 amino acids. Trimming shortened V by 1 base and J by 0 bases, and 9 bases separated the two germline ends. CDR1 is MGHRA, CDR2 YSYEKL, per germline. The CDR3 protein is CASSQVYTANYGYTF. The DNA for the CDR3 is TGCGCCAGCAGCCAAGTATACACTGCTAACTATGGCTACACCTTC.

A few counts support this clonotype. The chain links TRBV12-5 to TRBJ1-1; D not certain. Germline values: CDR1 LGHNT, CDR2 FRNRAP. The CDR3 has 13 amino acids. V was shortened by 3 bases and J by 5 bases, with 10 bases between the two germline ends. The CDR3 DNA sequence: TGTGCTAGTGGTTTCTCCCGGGAGACTGAAGCTTTCTTT. Translated: CASGFSRETEAFF.

This clonotype has only a few counts. V and J are TRBV5-8 and TRBJ2-1; 7 bases are shared with TRBD1. The V and J ends lost 0 bases and 0 bases, in that order; junction bases with no gene match: 6. The CDR3 is 17 amino acids. Germline V CDR1 and CDR2: SGHTS, YDEGEE. CDR3 in amino acids: CASSLADRLYSYNEQFF. The CDR3 DNA is TGTGCCAGCAGCTTGGCGGACAGGCTTTACTCCTACAATGAGCAGTTCTTC.

This clonotype was detected a few times. This chain links TRBV20-1 with TRBJ1-1; D perhaps matches TRBD1 (6 bases). V lost 1 base, J lost 4 bases, and 19 bases lay in between. CDR3 size: 16 residues. Germline CDR1 is DFQATT and CDR2 is SNEGSKA (reference sequence). CDR3 bases: TGCAGTGCTAGAGTGAACGGAGTGAAGGGGGGCACTGAAGCTTTCTTT. Translated, it gives CSARVNGVKGGTEAFF.

This clonotype was seen a few times. CDR3 protein: CASSLGVTHTQYF. Here the CDR3 DNA reads TGTGCCAGCAGCCTCGGGGTGACCCATACGCAGTATTTT. V gene TRBV6-5 combines with J gene TRBJ2-3, with D possibly being TRBD2 (5 bases). Germline CDR1 reads MNHEY; CDR2 reads SVGAGI. V was cut by 6 bases and J by 7 bases, with 14 bases left in between. The CDR3 extends over 13 amino acids.

A few counts support this clonotype. The rearrangement links TRBV12-3 or TRBV12-4 to TRBJ2-5, with 7 bases matching TRBD2. The CDR3 sequence is 14 residues long. V lost 5 bases and J lost 3; bases outside the gene matches: 6. CDR3 DNA sequence: TGTGCCAGCAGTGGCCCTAGCGGCAAAGAGACCCAGTACTTC. As protein: CASSGPSGKETQYF.

The chain couples TRBV27 to TRBJ2-1; 7 bases fit TRBD1. With V trimmed by 5 bases and J by 2 bases, 3 bases remained unmatched. CDR3 length equals 14 residues. Looked up from germline, CDR1 is MNHEY and CDR2 is SMNVEV (reference sequence). The chain's CDR3 is CASSEDRTYNEQFF. The CDR3 coding sequence is TGTGCCAGCAGTGAGGACAGGACCTACAATGAGCAGTTCTTC.

The chain employs TRBV29-1 and TRBJ2-3; D gene unclear. Germline V lookup: CDR1 SQVTM, CDR2 ANQGSEA. V lost 0 bases, J lost 0 bases, and 16 bases lay in between. The CDR3 sequence is 17 residues long. In nucleotides, the CDR3 is TGCAGCGTTGAAGATCTTGAGGCGTTTTCTAGCACAGATACGCAGTATTTT. Its translation: CSVEDLEAFSSTDTQYF.

This clonotype was detected only a few times. The chain is built from TRBV12-3 or TRBV12-4 and TRBJ1-4, with 8 bases fitting TRBD1. Trimming took 4 bases from V and 13 from J; bases not matched to a gene: 8. CDR3 length: 13 residues. The chain's CDR3 is CASSWTGPERLFF. In nucleotides, the CDR3 is TGTGCCAGCAGTTGGACAGGGCCGGAGCGACTGTTTTTT.